These T cell receptor beta chains were read from a single sample in a study of shared clonotypes between healthy human individuals. Sequenced by immunoSEQ multiplex PCR; TCRdb stores in-frame clones only, minus some. The sample yields some 2 million clones, about 95% seen once. Sequenced input: naive CD8+ T cells sorted from blood. Source of these receptors: a man younger than 35 in good health. Both conserved end residues are part of each CDR3.

J gene | V gene | CDR3 protein
TRBJ1-1 | TRBV6-5 | CASQGGQGFTEAFF
TRBJ2-5 | TRBV5-4 | CASSLGDSPETQYF
TRBJ2-5 | TRBV2 | CASKDTGKETQYF
TRBJ2-3 | TRBV4-1 | CASSQEELGGWGQYF
TRBJ2-7 | TRBV27 | CASSVDGSYEQYF
TRBJ1-1 | TRBV28 | CASSDPDSLPEAFF
TRBJ2-7 | TRBV5-1 | CASSSTGWGHEQYF
TRBJ2-1 | TRBV9 | CASSILAGGGNEQFF
TRBJ2-7 | TRBV13 | CASSHTGTVSYEQYF
TRBJ1-2 | TRBV4-1 | CASSQVGAYGYTF
TRBJ1-2 | TRBV15 | CATSSLTGESSGYTF
TRBJ2-3 | TRBV27 | CASSLQDRIPSDTQYF
TRBJ1-2 | TRBV7-9 | CASSGDRGHPNYGYTF
TRBJ2-3 | TRBV5-1 | CASSLVRGISTDTQYF
TRBJ2-7 | TRBV11-2 | CASSFGTSYEQYF
TRBJ1-5 | TRBV10-3 | CATAVGGANQPQHF
TRBJ2-5 | TRBV30 | CAWSVPWETQYF
TRBJ1-2 | TRBV12-5 | CASGPGSNYGYTF
TRBJ1-6 | TRBV30 | CAWSVGIGEGNSPLHF
TRBJ1-1 | TRBV6-6 | CASTPGTGGPVAEAFF
TRBJ2-7 | TRBV27 | CASRPEMSAPYEQYF
TRBJ1-1 | TRBV5-6 | CASSWRQGAGVTEAFF
TRBJ1-4 | TRBV18 | CATPRDRDEKLFF
TRBJ2-1 | TRBV6-1 | CASSEEGWTEGEQFF
TRBJ2-1 | TRBV11-2 | CASRRSGGAVNEQFF
TRBJ2-5 | TRBV14 | CASSQVAGTAETQYF
TRBJ1-6 | TRBV4-1 | CASSQQPASSYNSPLHF
TRBJ1-1 | TRBV19 | CASSYRESYTEAFF
TRBJ2-5 | TRBV28 | CASNLGTGEETQYF
TRBJ2-1 | TRBV13 | CASSLGMSSYNEQFF
TRBJ2-5 | TRBV7-7 | CASSLGAQVVGRETQYF
TRBJ1-2 | TRBV6-5 | CASSYSSYYGYTF
TRBJ1-6 | TRBV10-2 | CASSSTGTRISSYNSPLHF